Reported below is one TCR beta chain. Its target is not known. The data derive from a study of CD8 T cells in Susac syndrome. Study-wide results and limits: Acknowledgment was made by the study that its TCR sequencing and HLA analysis involved a relatively small number of individuals.

The RNA, roughly 0.45 to 1 ug, was put through reverse transcription using random hexamers. TCRdb itself ran the immunoSEQ multiplex PCR reads through MiXCR, one entry per CDR3 protein. Seen here are roughly 110,000 distinct CDR3 sequences, roughly 91% observed once, and the top ten hold less than 0.15%. Peripheral blood CD8+ and CD4+ T cells were profiled by TCR beta sequencing. The receptor's source is a human donor in good health. Sample: CD4+ T cells from PBMCs.

CDR3 protein: CASSARTGGSGNTIYF. CDR3 nucleotides: TGTGCCAGCAGCGCCAGGACAGGGGGCTCTGGAAACACCATATATTTT. V and J are TRBV9 and TRBJ1-3, with 10 bases fitting TRBD1. Germline V gene lookup returns CDR1 SGDLS and CDR2 YYNGEE. The CDR3 sequence is 16 residues long. Unmatched junction bases numbered 3, after V lost 3 bases and J lost 0 bases.